The sequence of this T cell receptor (beta chain) was determined in a study of T cell responses to AZD1222 COVID-19 vaccine. The overall study: Second-dose intervals near 4 or 12 weeks were combined.

For this clone: The target antigen is unknown.

The study, taken as a whole, reports: Seropositive AZD1222 recipients at baseline numbered only 6 or 7. White British ancestry dominated among donors, who included more females, and clonal diversity was possibly underestimated. Regions 160-218 and 743-854 held dominance among vaccine-associated CD4 TCRs, which spanned spike.

Sequenced by immunoSEQ multiplex PCR; TCRdb stores in-frame clones only, minus some. Among 150,000 to 200,000 clones listed, around nine tenths were seen once. Germline V gives CDR1 SGHRS, CDR2 YFSETQ. The CDR3 runs 15 residues. The V end was cut by 5 bases, the J end by 0 bases, with 11 bases between. V and J are TRBV5-1 and TRBJ1-4; D remains unclear. Sequenced material: peripheral blood, taken on day 0 of AZD1222 vaccination. This receptor was obtained from an adult in good health. In DNA form, the CDR3 reads TGCGCCAGCAGGCCAACACTTGCAACTAATGAAAAACTGTTTTTT. Translated: CASRPTLATNEKLFF.